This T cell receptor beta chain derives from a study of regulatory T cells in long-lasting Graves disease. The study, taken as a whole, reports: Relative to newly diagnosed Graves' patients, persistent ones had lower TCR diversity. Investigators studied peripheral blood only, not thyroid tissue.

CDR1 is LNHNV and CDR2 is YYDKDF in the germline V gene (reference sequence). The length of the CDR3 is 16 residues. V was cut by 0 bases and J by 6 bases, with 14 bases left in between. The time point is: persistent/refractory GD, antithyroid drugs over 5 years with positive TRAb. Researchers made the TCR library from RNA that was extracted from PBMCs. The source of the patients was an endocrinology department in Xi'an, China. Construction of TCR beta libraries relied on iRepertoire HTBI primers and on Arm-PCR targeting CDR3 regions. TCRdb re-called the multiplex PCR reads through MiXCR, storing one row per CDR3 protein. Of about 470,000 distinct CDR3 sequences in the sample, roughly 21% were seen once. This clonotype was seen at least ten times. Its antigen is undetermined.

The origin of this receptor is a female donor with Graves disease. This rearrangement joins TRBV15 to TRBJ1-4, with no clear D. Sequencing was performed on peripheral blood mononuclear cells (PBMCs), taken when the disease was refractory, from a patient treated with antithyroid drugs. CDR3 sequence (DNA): TGTGCCACCAGCAGAGATTTCGGAGGGCTTTATGAAAAACTGTTTTTT. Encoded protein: CATSRDFGGLYEKLFF.